This T cell receptor (beta chain) was found in a study of blood T cell repertoires in COVID-19. This clone was recorded once. Profiling relied on immunoSEQ multiplex PCR, and the TCRdb table lists in-frame clones only, not all of them. The profile shows around 290,000 clones, 80% to 90% of them singletons. V shed 6 bases, J shed 6 bases, and the junction held 12 bases outside the gene matches. This CDR3 has 15 residues. Sequenced material: peripheral blood. The rearrangement links TRBV5-3 to TRBJ1-5; 7 bases agree with TRBD1. TRBV5-3 is placed among ORFs of uncertain function. The sequence derives from a man aged 40-49 years with acute or convalescent COVID-19. The CDR3 DNA follows: TGTGCCAGAATTCTTCATGAGGGGGCCGGTCAGCCCCAGCATTTT. The encoded protein is CARILHEGAGQPQHF.